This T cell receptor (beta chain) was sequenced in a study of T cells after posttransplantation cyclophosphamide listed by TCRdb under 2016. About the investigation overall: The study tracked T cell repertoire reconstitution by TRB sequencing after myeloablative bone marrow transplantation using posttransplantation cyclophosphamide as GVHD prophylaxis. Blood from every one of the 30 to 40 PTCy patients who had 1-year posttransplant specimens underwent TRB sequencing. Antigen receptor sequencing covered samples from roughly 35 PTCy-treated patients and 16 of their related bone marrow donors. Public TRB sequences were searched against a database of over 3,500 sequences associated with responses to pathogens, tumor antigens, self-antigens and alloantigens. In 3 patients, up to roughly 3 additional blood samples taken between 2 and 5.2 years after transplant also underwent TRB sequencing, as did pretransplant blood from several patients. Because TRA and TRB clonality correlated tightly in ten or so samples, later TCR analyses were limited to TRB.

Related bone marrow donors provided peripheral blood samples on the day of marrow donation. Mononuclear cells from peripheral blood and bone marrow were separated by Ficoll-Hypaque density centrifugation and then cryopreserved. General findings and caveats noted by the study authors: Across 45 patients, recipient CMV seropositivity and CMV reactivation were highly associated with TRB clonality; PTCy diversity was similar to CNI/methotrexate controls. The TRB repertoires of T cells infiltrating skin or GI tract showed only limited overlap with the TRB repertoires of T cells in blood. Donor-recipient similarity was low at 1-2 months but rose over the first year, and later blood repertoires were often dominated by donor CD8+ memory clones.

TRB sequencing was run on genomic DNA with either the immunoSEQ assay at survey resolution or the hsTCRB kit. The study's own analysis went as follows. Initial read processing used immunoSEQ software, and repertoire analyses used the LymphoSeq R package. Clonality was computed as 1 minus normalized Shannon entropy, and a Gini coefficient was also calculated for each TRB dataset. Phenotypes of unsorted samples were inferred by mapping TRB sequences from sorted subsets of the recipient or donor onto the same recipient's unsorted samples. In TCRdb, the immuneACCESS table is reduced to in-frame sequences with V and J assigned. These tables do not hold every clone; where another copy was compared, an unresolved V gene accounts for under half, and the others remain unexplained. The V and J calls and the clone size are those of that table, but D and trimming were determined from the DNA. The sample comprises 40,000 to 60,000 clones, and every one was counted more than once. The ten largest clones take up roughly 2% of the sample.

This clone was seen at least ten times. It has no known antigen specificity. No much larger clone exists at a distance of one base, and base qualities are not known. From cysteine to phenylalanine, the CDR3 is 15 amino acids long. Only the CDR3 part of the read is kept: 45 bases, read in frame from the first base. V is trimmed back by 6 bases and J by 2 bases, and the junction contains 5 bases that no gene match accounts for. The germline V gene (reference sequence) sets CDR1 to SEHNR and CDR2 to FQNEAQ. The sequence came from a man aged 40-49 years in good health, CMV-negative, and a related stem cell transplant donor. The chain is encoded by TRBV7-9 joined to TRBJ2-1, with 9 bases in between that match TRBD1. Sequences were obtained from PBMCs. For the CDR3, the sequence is CASSAGTGTYNEQFF. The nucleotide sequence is TGTGCCAGCAGTGCCGGGACAGGGACCTACAATGAGCAGTTCTTC.